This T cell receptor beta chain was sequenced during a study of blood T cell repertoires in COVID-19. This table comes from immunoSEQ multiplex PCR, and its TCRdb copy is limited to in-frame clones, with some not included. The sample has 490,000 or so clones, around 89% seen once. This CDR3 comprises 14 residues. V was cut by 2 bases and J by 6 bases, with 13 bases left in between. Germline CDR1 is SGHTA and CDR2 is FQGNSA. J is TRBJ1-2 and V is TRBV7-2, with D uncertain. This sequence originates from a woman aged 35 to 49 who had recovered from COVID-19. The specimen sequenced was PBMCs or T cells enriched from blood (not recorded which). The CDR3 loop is CASSLQTESHGYTF. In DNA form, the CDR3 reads TGTGCCAGCAGCTTACAAACAGAGTCTCATGGCTACACCTTC. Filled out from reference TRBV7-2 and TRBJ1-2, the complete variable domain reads GAGVSQSPSNKVTEKGKDVELRCDPISGHTALYWYRQSLGQGLEFLIYFQGNSAPDKSGLPSDRFSAERTGGSVSTLTIQRTQQEDSAVYLCASSLQTESHGYTFGSGTRLTVV.